This T cell receptor beta chain emerged from a study of T cell repertoires and HLA-DP antigens. The table came from immunoSEQ multiplex PCR; TCRdb's copy has only in-frame clones and leaves some out. The data show approximately 100,000 clones, roughly nine tenths seen once. Overall study findings and caveats: Previously undetected clones averaged 36.3% and 50.6% against the two alleles respectively. Pre-culture clonality, around 0.041, was far below sorted CD137+ clonality of about 0.4. The CD4+ repertoire was not split into naive and memory.

The CDR3 is 17 residues long. Germline values: CDR1 SGHRS, CDR2 YFSETQ. V lost 0 bases and J lost 4, with 20 bases in between. Note on this clone: Its antigen is unidentified.

Specimen: CD4+ T cells from PBMCs. This receptor was identified in a man aged 50 or older in good health and CMV-seronegative. V gene TRBV5-1 combines with J gene TRBJ2-7; D is unclear. The CDR3 spells CASSLAPAPRMSYEQYF. The CDR3, as DNA: TGCGCCAGCAGCTTGGCCCCGGCCCCAAGGATGAGTTACGAGCAGTACTTC. Looking up the rest from reference TRBV5-1 and TRBJ2-7 gives the full variable domain: KAGVTQTPRYLIKTRGQQVTLSCSPISGHRSVSWYQQTPGQGLQFLFEYFSETQRNKGNFPGRFSGRQFSNSRSEMNVSTLELGDSALYLCASSLAPAPRMSYEQYFGPGTRLTVT.